The 6 T cell receptor beta chains reported below all come from one sample, sequenced in a study of blood T cell repertoires in COVID-19. Measured with immunoSEQ multiplex PCR; TCRdb has only the in-frame clones, and not every one. The sample carries approximately 280,000 clones, 85% to 90% recorded once. Sequencing was performed on PBMCs or T cells enriched from blood (not recorded which). Every receptor here comes from a woman under 30 with acute COVID-19.

CDR3 coding DNA: TGCGCCAGCAGCTTAATCCTACAGGGGCGAAAGACCCATGGCTACACCTTC. It codes for CASSLILQGRKTHGYTF. The chain combines TRBV5-1 with TRBJ1-2, with 7 bases lining up with TRBD1. The germline V gene has CDR1 SGHRS and CDR2 YFSETQ. This CDR3 has 17 amino acids. V shed 2 bases, J shed 6 bases, and the junction held 16 bases outside the gene matches.

This chain's CDR3 is CASSNPGGNQPQHF. CDR3 coding DNA: TGTGCCAGTAGTAACCCGGGGGGCAATCAGCCCCAGCATTTT. V usage is TRBV19 and J usage is TRBJ1-5, with D maybe TRBD1 (5 bases). Germline V gene lookup returns CDR1 LNHDA and CDR2 SQIVND (reference sequence). Trimming shortened V by 4 bases and J by 2 bases, and 9 bases separated the two germline ends. The CDR3 length is 14 residues.

The V call is TRBV13, the J call TRBJ2-6; tentative D call: TRBD1 (5 bases). This CDR3 comprises 17 residues. Deletions cut 6 bases from V and 0 bases from J, with 15 bases between. CDR1 is PRHDT, CDR2 FYEKMQ, per germline (reference sequence). The CDR3: CASRPTGHNSGANVLTF. CDR3 nucleotide sequence: TGTGCCAGCAGACCTACCGGACACAACTCTGGGGCCAACGTCCTGACTTTC.

The rearrangement links TRBV2 to TRBJ1-4; possibly TRBD1 for D (5 bases). The germline CDR1 and CDR2 sequences are SNHLY and FYNNEI. The length of the CDR3 is 15 residues. V lost 3 bases, J lost 5 bases, and 13 bases lay in between. In DNA form, the CDR3 reads TGTGCCAGCAGTGAGTCCGGGGGGATGAATGAAAAACTGTTTTTT. Translation: CASSESGGMNEKLFF. Based on the CDR3 plus reference TRBV2 and TRBJ1-4, the full variable domain is EPEVTQTPSHQVTQMGQEVILRCVPISNHLYFYWYRQILGQKVEFLVSFYNNEISEKSEIFDDQFSVERPDGSNFTLKIRSTKLEDSAMYFCASSESGGMNEKLFFGSGTQLSVL.

V usage is TRBV7-2 and J usage is TRBJ2-3; D is ambiguous. Germline lookup yields CDR1 SGHTA and CDR2 FQGNSA. Trimming stripped 5 bases from V and 0 bases from J, with 12 bases between. The CDR3 is 15 amino acids. The CDR3 DNA follows: TGTGCCAGCAGCGCCCAGAGCGTCAGCACAGATACGCAGTATTTT. This sequence encodes CASSAQSVSTDTQYF. Drawing the rest from reference TRBV7-2 and TRBJ2-3, the complete variable domain is GAGVSQSPSNKVTEKGKDVELRCDPISGHTALYWYRQSLGQGLEFLIYFQGNSAPDKSGLPSDRFSAERTGGSVSTLTIQRTQQEDSAVYLCASSAQSVSTDTQYFGPGTRLTVL.

The V call is TRBV7-6, the J call TRBJ2-7; 7 bases match TRBD1. Trimming at V came to 5 bases and at J to 2 bases, leaving 9 bases not matched to a gene. Germline CDR1 SGHVS, CDR2 FNYEAQ. The CDR3 has 15 residues. The CDR3 reads CASSTLTGDPYEQYF. In nucleotides, the CDR3 is TGTGCCAGCAGCACATTAACAGGGGACCCCTACGAGCAGTACTTC.